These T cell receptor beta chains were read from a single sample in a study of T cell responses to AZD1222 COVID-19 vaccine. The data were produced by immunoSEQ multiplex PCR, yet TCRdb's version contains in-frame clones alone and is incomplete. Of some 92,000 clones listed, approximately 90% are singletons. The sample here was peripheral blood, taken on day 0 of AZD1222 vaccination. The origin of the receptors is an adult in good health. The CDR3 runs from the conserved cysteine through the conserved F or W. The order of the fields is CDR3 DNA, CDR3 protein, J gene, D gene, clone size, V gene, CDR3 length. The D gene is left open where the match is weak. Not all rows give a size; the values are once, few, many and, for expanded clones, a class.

TGTGCCAGCAGGGAAGACAGGGGGCATCAGCCCCAGCATTTT CASREDRGHQPQHF TRBJ1-5 NA NA TRBV21-1 14
TGTGCCTGGGGGACAGTCCAAGAGACCCAGTACTTC CAWGTVQETQYF TRBJ2-5 TRBD1 NA TRBV30 12
TGTGCCACCAGCAGAGGGACAGGGGGCTACGAGCAGTACTTC CATSRGTGGYEQYF TRBJ2-7 TRBD1 NA TRBV15 14
TGTGCCAGTTACAGACAACCGAACACTGAAGCTTTCTTT CASYRQPNTEAFF TRBJ1-1 NA NA TRBV19 13
TGCGCCAGCAGCCAGGTTCTTCGGACAGTTAGAGAATACGAGCAGTACTTC CASSQVLRTVREYEQYF TRBJ2-7 NA few TRBV4-1 17
TGTGCCAGCAGCCAAGGGAGGGTAGCGGGAGGCAATGAGCAGTTCTTC CASSQGRVAGGNEQFF TRBJ2-1 TRBD2 NA TRBV11-2 16
TGTGCCAGCAGCGCGGGGACTTTGGGACAAGAGACCCAGTACTTC CASSAGTLGQETQYF TRBJ2-5 NA NA TRBV11-2 15
TGTGCCAGCAGCGCGTCCCCAGCGGGAGCTCACGGGGAGCTGTTTTTT CASSASPAGAHGELFF TRBJ2-2 TRBD2 few TRBV7-9 16
TGTGCCAGCAGCGCCCCCCCTAGCGGGAGAGACGAGCAGTACTTC CASSAPPSGRDEQYF TRBJ2-7 TRBD2 NA TRBV9 15
TGCAGCGTTGAAATGTTACAGGGGGATTCCTACGAGCAGTACTTC CSVEMLQGDSYEQYF TRBJ2-7 TRBD1 NA TRBV29-1 15
TGTGCCAGCAGCCAGGGGTCGAGGGAGACCCAGTACTTC CASSQGSRETQYF TRBJ2-5 NA once TRBV7-3 13
TGTGCCACCAGTGACCCTAGACGTGGACAGGGTAGCACAGATACGCAGTATTTT CATSDPRRGQGSTDTQYF TRBJ2-3 TRBD1 NA TRBV24-1 18
TGTGCCAGCAGTGGGGCTGTTCAGGGGGGCAATCAGCCCCAGCATTTT CASSGAVQGGNQPQHF TRBJ1-5 TRBD1 NA TRBV6-1 16
TGTGCCAGCAGCACACTAGCGGGAGAAGGCAATGAGCAGTTCTTC CASSTLAGEGNEQFF TRBJ2-1 TRBD2 NA TRBV5-4 15
TGTGCCAACAAGCCTCCTATAAACACTGAAGCTTTCTTT CANKPPINTEAFF TRBJ1-1 NA NA TRBV30 13
TGTGCCAGCAGTTTGCACGGACGCTCCTACGAGCAGTACTTC CASSLHGRSYEQYF TRBJ2-7 NA NA TRBV28 14
TGTGCCAGCAGGCTGACAGATACGCAGTATTTT CASRLTDTQYF TRBJ2-3 NA NA TRBV6-5 11
TGTGCCAGTGACAGGGTGGGTCAGCCCCAGCATTTT CASDRVGQPQHF TRBJ1-5 TRBD1 NA TRBV27 12
TGTGCCTGGAGCAGGGGGGTGGAGGCGGTTTTCGGTGAAAAACTGTTTTTT CAWSRGVEAVFGEKLFF TRBJ1-4 TRBD1 NA TRBV30 17
TGTGCCAGCAGCTCCACGGGAGGCGAGACCCAGTACTTC CASSSTGGETQYF TRBJ2-5 TRBD2 NA TRBV7-3 13
TGTGCCAGTAGTTCTCTTGGGGCTGGAAACACCATATATTTT CASSSLGAGNTIYF TRBJ1-3 NA NA TRBV19 14
TGTGCCAGCTCACCCATAGCAGGGGGTAACTATGGCTACACCTTC CASSPIAGGNYGYTF TRBJ1-2 TRBD1 NA TRBV18 15
TGTGCCAGAAGCCGTTACAGGGGTCTTACCTACGAGCAGTACTTC CARSRYRGLTYEQYF TRBJ2-7 TRBD1 NA TRBV5-3 15
TGTGCCAGCAGTTTGGGGACAGGGTACACAGATACGCAGTATTTT CASSLGTGYTDTQYF TRBJ2-3 TRBD1 NA TRBV27 15
TGTGCCAGCAGTGAGACAGGGGGCTATGGCTACACCTTC CASSETGGYGYTF TRBJ1-2 TRBD1 few TRBV6-1 13
TGTGCCAGCAGTGAGGGGGCTTTGACTGAAGCTTTCTTT CASSEGALTEAFF TRBJ1-1 NA NA TRBV6-1 13
TGTGCTAGCAGCTTAGCGGAAGCAACTTCTAACTATGGCTACACCTTC CASSLAEATSNYGYTF TRBJ1-2 NA NA TRBV7-9 16
TGTGCCAGCAGCGGGACTACCATACAAGGGGAGCTGTTTTTT CASSGTTIQGELFF TRBJ2-2 NA NA TRBV9 14
TGTGCCAGCACGGGGGCCTCCTACGAGCAGTACTTC CASTGASYEQYF TRBJ2-7 NA NA TRBV6-5 12
TGTGCCAGCAGATCAAGCGGGAGGGCGAATGAGCAGTTCTTC CASRSSGRANEQFF TRBJ2-1 TRBD2 once TRBV6-5 14
TGTGCCAGCAGTTACCACGGACAGGCCGCAGGAAACACCATATATTTT CASSYHGQAAGNTIYF TRBJ1-3 TRBD1 NA TRBV6-2/TRBV6-3 16
TGTGCCAGCAGCTTATGGCAGAGGAGCTCTGGAAACACCATATATTTT CASSLWQRSSGNTIYF TRBJ1-3 NA NA TRBV7-9 16
TGTGCCAGCAGTGTATTAAGCCTCAATGAGCAGTTCTTC CASSVLSLNEQFF TRBJ2-1 NA NA TRBV2 13
TGTGCCAGCAGGTCACAACCGAACACTGAAGCTTTCTTT CASRSQPNTEAFF TRBJ1-1 NA once TRBV7-3 13
TGTGCCAGCAGTACAGGGTTAAACGTCCAGCCCCAGCATTTT CASSTGLNVQPQHF TRBJ1-5 NA NA TRBV28 14
TGCGCCAGCAGCCCGGGACTAGCGCAATACAATGAGCAGTTCTTC CASSPGLAQYNEQFF TRBJ2-1 TRBD2 NA TRBV10-1 15
TGTGCCAGCAGTTTATTCCCAGACGGTGTGGGGACTGAAGCTTTCTTT CASSLFPDGVGTEAFF TRBJ1-1 NA NA TRBV28 16
TGTGCCAGCTCACCCCTACTCAGGGACTACGAGCAGTACTTC CASSPLLRDYEQYF TRBJ2-7 NA once TRBV18 14
TGTGCCACCAGCAGCCTCTCGAAAAATAACTATGGCTACACCTTC CATSSLSKNNYGYTF TRBJ1-2 NA NA TRBV15 15
TGTGCCAGCAGCTTGGAGTTGGGTTCCACTGAAGCTTTCTTT CASSLELGSTEAFF TRBJ1-1 NA NA TRBV5-4 14
TGTGCCAGCAGCCTGGGGACAGGGACTTTCTCTGGGGCCAACGTCCTGACTTTC CASSLGTGTFSGANVLTF TRBJ2-6 TRBD1 NA TRBV7-3 18
TGTGCCAGCAGCTTGTTTCTATTCGGGAGCGGGAGGGCCGGGAATGAGCAGTTCTTC CASSLFLFGSGRAGNEQFF TRBJ2-1 TRBD2 once TRBV5-4 19
TGTGCCAGCAGCTTACTGCTCAACTCTGGAAACACCATATATTTT CASSLLLNSGNTIYF TRBJ1-3 NA NA TRBV7-9 15
TGTGCCAGCAGTCCAGGGGGAAAAAGTACAGATACGCAGTATTTT CASSPGGKSTDTQYF TRBJ2-3 TRBD1 NA TRBV6-5 15
TGTGCCAGCAGAGTAGCGGGAGCGAGGGAGCAGTACTTC CASRVAGAREQYF TRBJ2-7 TRBD2 NA TRBV5-4 13
TGTGCCAGCAGCTTCGCGGGAGGCCGGAACAATGAGCAGTTCTTC CASSFAGGRNNEQFF TRBJ2-1 TRBD2 NA TRBV5-4 15
TGTGCCAGCAGTCCGACAGGGGGCTTTTCCTACGAGCAGTACTTC CASSPTGGFSYEQYF TRBJ2-7 TRBD1 NA TRBV28 15
TGTGCCACCAGTGACACCCTCGGCAGGGGGCGTAACAATGAGCAGTTCTTC CATSDTLGRGRNNEQFF TRBJ2-1 TRBD1 NA TRBV24-1 17
TGTGCCAGTAGTAGATCTAGCACGAACACCGGGGAGCTGTTTTTT CASSRSSTNTGELFF TRBJ2-2 NA NA TRBV19 15
TGTGCCAGCAGTTTGACAGGGGGAATGAACACTGAAGCTTTCTTT CASSLTGGMNTEAFF TRBJ1-1 TRBD1 NA TRBV28 15
TGTGCCAGCAGCTTAGTGGTCAAGGGTGGTCAGCCCCAGCATTTT CASSLVVKGGQPQHF TRBJ1-5 NA once TRBV7-2 15
TGCGCCAGCAGCCAGGGACTAGCGACATACAATGAGCAGTTCTTC CASSQGLATYNEQFF TRBJ2-1 TRBD2 NA TRBV4-1 15
TGTGCCAGCAGTAGAGGGGCGGTTGATGGCTACACCTTC CASSRGAVDGYTF TRBJ1-2 NA few TRBV19 13
TGCGCCAGCAGCCAGGGACTAGCGGGAGATGCAGATACGCAGTATTTT CASSQGLAGDADTQYF TRBJ2-3 TRBD2 NA TRBV4-1 16